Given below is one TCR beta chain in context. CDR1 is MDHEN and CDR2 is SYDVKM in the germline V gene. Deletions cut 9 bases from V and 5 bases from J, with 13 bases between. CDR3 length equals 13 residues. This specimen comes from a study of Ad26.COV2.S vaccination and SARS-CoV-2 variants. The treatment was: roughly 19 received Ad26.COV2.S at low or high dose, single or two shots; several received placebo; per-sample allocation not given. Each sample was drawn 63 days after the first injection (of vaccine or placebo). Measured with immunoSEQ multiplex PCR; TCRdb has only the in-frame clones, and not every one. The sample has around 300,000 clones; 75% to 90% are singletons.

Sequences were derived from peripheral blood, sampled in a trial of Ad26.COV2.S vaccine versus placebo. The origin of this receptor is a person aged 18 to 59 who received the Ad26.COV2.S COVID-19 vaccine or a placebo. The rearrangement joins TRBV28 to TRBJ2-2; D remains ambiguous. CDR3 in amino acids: CASTNAVTGELFF. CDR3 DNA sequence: TGTGCCAGTACAAACGCCGTTACCGGGGAGCTGTTTTTT. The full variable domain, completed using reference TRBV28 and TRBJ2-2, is DVKVTQSSRYLVKRTGEKVFLECVQDMDHENMFWYRQDPGLGLRLIYFSYDVKMKEKGDIPEGYSVSREKKERFSLILESASTNQTSMYLCASTNAVTGELFFGEGSRLTVL.